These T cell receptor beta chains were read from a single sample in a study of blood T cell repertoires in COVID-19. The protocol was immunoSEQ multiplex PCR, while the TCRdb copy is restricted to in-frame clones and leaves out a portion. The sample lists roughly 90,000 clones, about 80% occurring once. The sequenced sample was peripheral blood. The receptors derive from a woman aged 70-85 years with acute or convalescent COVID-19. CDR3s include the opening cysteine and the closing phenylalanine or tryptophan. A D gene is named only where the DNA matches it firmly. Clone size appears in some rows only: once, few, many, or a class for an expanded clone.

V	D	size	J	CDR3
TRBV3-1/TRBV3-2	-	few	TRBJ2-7	CASSQGPGWGEQYF
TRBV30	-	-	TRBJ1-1	CAGRRSTALMNTEAFF
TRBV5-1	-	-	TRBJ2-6	CASSVQGKGANVLTF
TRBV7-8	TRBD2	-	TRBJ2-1	CASSMTSGGARSQFF
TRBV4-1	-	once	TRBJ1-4	CASSSTVTTNEKLFF
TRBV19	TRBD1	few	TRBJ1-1	CASSTRTGGVRTEAFF
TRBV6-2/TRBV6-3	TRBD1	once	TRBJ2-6	CASSRTGTGFSAGANVLTF
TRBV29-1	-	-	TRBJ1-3	CSVNRDSGNTIYF
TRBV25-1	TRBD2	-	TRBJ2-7	CASSSHGGTRSEQYF
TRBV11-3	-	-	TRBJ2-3	CASSSGAGVVDTQYF
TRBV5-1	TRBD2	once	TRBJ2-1	CASSLVAGGSYNEQFF
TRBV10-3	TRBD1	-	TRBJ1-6	CAISVRQGDSPLHF
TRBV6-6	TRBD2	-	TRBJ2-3	CASSRRAGASTDTQYF
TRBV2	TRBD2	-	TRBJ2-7	CASSSSGQGRYEQYF
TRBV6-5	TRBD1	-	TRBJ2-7	CASSSPRTGSSYEQYF
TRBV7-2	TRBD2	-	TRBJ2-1	CASSLSPAGNEQFF
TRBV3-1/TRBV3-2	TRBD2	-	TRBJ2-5	CASSQAGGPLGTQYF
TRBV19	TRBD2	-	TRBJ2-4	CASSLSGVIKNIQYF
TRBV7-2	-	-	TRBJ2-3	CASSFSGADTQYF
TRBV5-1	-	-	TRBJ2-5	CASSPGLTETQYF
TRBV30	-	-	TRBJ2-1	CAWGGGARVSYNEQFF
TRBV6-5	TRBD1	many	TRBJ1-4	CASSPRDRGKLFF
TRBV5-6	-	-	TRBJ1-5	CASSSGAYQPQHF
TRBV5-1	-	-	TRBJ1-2	CASSLVGEDYGYTF
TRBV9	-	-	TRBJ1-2	CASSVEPTGGYGYTF
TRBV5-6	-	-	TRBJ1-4	CASSPGIYGATNEKLFF
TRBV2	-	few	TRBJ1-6	CASSEGQSNSPLHF
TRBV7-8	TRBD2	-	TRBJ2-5	CASTPTQREEVETQYF
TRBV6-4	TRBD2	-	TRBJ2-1	CASSDSGGTYNEQFF
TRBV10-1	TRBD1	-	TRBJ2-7	CASRLGQGPSYEQYF
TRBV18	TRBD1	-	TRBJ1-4	CASSPGQGNEKLFF
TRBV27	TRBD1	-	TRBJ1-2	CASSLFGRTGGARGYTF
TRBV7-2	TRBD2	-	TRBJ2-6	CASSTKLAGDSGANVLTF
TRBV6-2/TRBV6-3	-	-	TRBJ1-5	CASSRGEFGNQPQHF
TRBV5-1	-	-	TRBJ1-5	CASSLEWGLGQPQHF
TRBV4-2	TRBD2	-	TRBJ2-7	CASSPAGLAGGISYEQYF
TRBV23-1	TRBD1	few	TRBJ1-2	CASSQFDRGRNGYTF